One sample yielded the 18 T cell receptor beta chains listed below, sequenced in a study of T cell repertoires in cytomegalovirus infection. Their antigen targets remain unknown. TCRdb analysed the reads with MiXCR anew, one entry per CDR3 protein. The sample lists 680,000 or so distinct CDR3 sequences; roughly 33% were seen once. Sequencing was performed on cultured PBMCs, taken from culture after CMV antigen stimulation. The receptors stem from a human donor in good health (CMV status not recorded). Some clones in this sample may be carry-over from other donors' samples.

This clonotype was picked up many times. J is TRBJ2-3 and V is TRBV7-2; possibly TRBD2 for D (5 bases). Germline V gives CDR1 SGHTA, CDR2 FQGNSA. The CDR3 is made up of 16 amino acids. V was cut by 5 bases and J by 2 bases, with 17 bases left in between. The DNA for the CDR3 is TGTGCCAGCAGCCGCGGGCTAGCCCTGGCCACAGATACGCAGTATTTT. Amino acids: CASSRGLALATDTQYF.

The CDR3 is CSESLAGVGDTQYF. The CDR3 DNA is TGCAGTGAATCGCTAGCGGGGGTAGGAGATACGCAGTATTTT. The genes are TRBV20-1 and TRBJ2-3; 10 bases agree with TRBD2. The V gene's germline CDR1 is DFQATT and CDR2 SNEGSKA (reference sequence). The CDR3 extends over 14 amino acids. V was clipped by 7 bases and J by 5 bases; unmatched bases: 9.

V usage is TRBV2 and J usage is TRBJ2-3, with 10 bases lining up with TRBD2. The CDR3 covers 15 residues. CDR1 and CDR2 from the germline V gene are SNHLY and FYNNEI. With 7 bases clipped from V and 6 bases from J, the junction kept 10 bases outside the gene matches. CDR3 sequence reads: CASTGLARGGDTQYF. CDR3 sequence (DNA): TGTGCCAGCACGGGACTAGCGAGAGGGGGTGATACGCAGTATTTT.

V is TRBV6-1 and J is TRBJ2-7; no clear D. Per the germline V gene, CDR1 is MNHNS and CDR2 is SASEGT. The CDR3 sequence is 15 residues long. Between the trimmed V and J ends, which lost 2 bases and 3 bases, there was a span of 14 bases. As DNA, the CDR3 is TGTGCCAGCAGTGAATTTGCTGGGCTCGGCTACGAGCAGTACTTC. This translates into CASSEFAGLGYEQYF.

The rearrangement joins TRBV4-3 to TRBJ2-1; TRBD2 aligns across 7 bases. The length of the CDR3 is 17 residues. V trimming: 4 bases; J trimming: 3 bases; junction bases outside the gene matches: 12. Germline V CDR1 and CDR2: LGHNA, YSLEER. The CDR3 sequence is CASSRDWGSGIYNEQFF. The CDR3 bases are TGCGCCAGCAGCCGGGACTGGGGCAGCGGGATCTACAATGAGCAGTTCTTC.

The chain recombines TRBV6-1 with TRBJ2-1; the D gene is possibly TRBD2 (5 bases). The CDR3 contains 14 residues. Germline V lookup: CDR1 MNHNS, CDR2 SASEGT. V was cut by 5 bases and J by 8 bases, with 16 bases left in between. The CDR3 nucleotides are TGTGCCAGCAGTCCTCAACCTGAAGCGGATGAGCAGTTCTTC. Its translation is CASSPQPEADEQFF.

J is TRBJ2-5 and V is TRBV2; TRBD2 might be the D (5 bases). The V end was cut by 5 bases, the J end by 9 bases, with 13 bases between. The V gene's germline CDR1 is SNHLY and CDR2 FYNNEI. The length of the CDR3 is 12 residues. The CDR3 nucleotides read TGTGCCAGCAGTCGCCCGGGGTGGGCCCAGTACTTC. Protein sequence: CASSRPGWAQYF.

This clonotype has ten or more counts. The J gene is TRBJ2-1, the V gene TRBV7-2; 11 bases agree with TRBD1. This CDR3 has 14 amino acids. Germline V gene lookup returns CDR1 SGHTA and CDR2 FQGNSA. V was pared by 4 bases and J by 9 bases, with 5 bases of the junction left unmatched. In nucleotides, the CDR3 is TGTGCCAGCAGCTCGGACAGGGGGCGCTTTGAGCAGTTCTTC. It translates to CASSSDRGRFEQFF. Drawing the rest from reference TRBV7-2 and TRBJ2-1, the complete variable domain is GAGVSQSPSNKVTEKGKDVELRCDPISGHTALYWYRQSLGQGLEFLIYFQGNSAPDKSGLPSDRFSAERTGGSVSTLTIQRTQQEDSAVYLCASSSDRGRFEQFFGPGTRLTVL.

The chain joins TRBV11-2 to TRBJ2-3; D is undetermined. Germline CDR1 and CDR2: SGHAT and FQNNGV. CDR3 length equals 14 residues. V lost 5 bases, J lost 1 base, and 10 bases lay in between. The CDR3 region has the DNA TGTGCCAGCAGCCAACAGATGGGCACAGATACGCAGTATTTT. Translation: CASSQQMGTDTQYF.

The chain carries TRBV5-4 and TRBJ2-7; D is perhaps TRBD2 (7 bases). The V and J ends lost 6 bases and 5 bases respectively, with 21 bases between them. From germline, CDR1 is SGHNT and CDR2 YYREEE (reference sequence). The CDR3 extends over 15 amino acids. CDR3 coding DNA: TGTGCCAGCACCCCGAGGGGGGGGGCTTACCACGAGCAGTACTTC. Translation: CASTPRGGAYHEQYF.

Points on this clonotype: With a much larger clone just one base away, this may be a read error. V usage is TRBV12-3 or TRBV12-4 and J usage is TRBJ1-5; D unresolved. Trimming left V 2 bases short and J 5 bases short, with 1 base between. The CDR3 has 11 amino acids. Here the CDR3 DNA reads TGTGCCAGCAGTTTACATCAGCCCCAGCATTTT. Its translation is CASSLHQPQHF.

About this clonotype itself: This may arise from a read error, as a much more abundant clone is one base away. This chain joins TRBV7-2 and TRBJ1-5; 9 positions agree with TRBD1. The CDR3 length is 16 residues. The trim removed 5 bases at V and 5 bases at J, leaving 10 bases unmatched. CDR1 and CDR2 (germline): SGHTA, FQGNSA. CDR3 nucleotides: TGTGCCAGCAGCCCCCGGACAGGGGCAGGGGATCAGCCCCAGCATTTT. Its protein product is CASSPRTGAGDQPQHF.

This clonotype was picked up many times. The chain links TRBV7-2 to TRBJ1-6; unclear D gene. Trimming cost V 2 bases and J 4 bases, with 18 bases left between them. This CDR3 has 18 residues. CDR1 and CDR2 (germline): SGHTA, FQGNSA. CDR3 nucleotides: TGTGCCAGCAGCTTACCTCTCGTCGTCTCTCCGTATAATTCACCCCTCCACTTT. Protein: CASSLPLVVSPYNSPLHF.

The gene calls are TRBV7-9 and TRBJ1-1, with TRBD1 matching 7 bases. V shed 8 bases and J 5 bases; nucleotides not matched to a gene: 8. The V gene's germline CDR1 is SEHNR and CDR2 FQNEAQ (reference sequence). The CDR3 runs 13 residues. Here the CDR3 DNA reads TGTGCCAGCGGGAACAGGGGAGGGACTGAAGCTTTCTTT. It yields the protein CASGNRGGTEAFF.

This clonotype was seen a handful of times. The V and J genes are TRBV2 and TRBJ2-2; tentatively, D is TRBD1 (5 bases). V lost 5 bases to trimming and J lost 6 bases, with 10 bases between them. In germline, CDR1 is SNHLY, CDR2 FYNNEI. There are 13 residues in the CDR3. CDR3 DNA sequence: TGTGCCAGCAGTCTCAGGGATGCCGGGGAGCTGTTTTTT. Amino acid sequence: CASSLRDAGELFF.

There are many counts of this clonotype. The chain uses TRBV7-9 and TRBJ2-7; perhaps TRBD2 as D (5 bases). The CDR3 extends over 16 amino acids. The germline CDR1 and CDR2 sequences are SEHNR and FQNEAQ (reference sequence). The V end lost 5 bases, the J end lost 0 bases, and 17 bases lay between the germline ends. This CDR3 is CASSIPTEEDSYEQYF. The CDR3 nucleotides are TGTGCCAGCAGCATCCCAACAGAGGAGGACTCCTACGAGCAGTACTTC. The full variable domain, its missing parts supplied by reference TRBV7-9 and TRBJ2-7, is DTGVSQNPRHKITKRGQNVTFRCDPISEHNRLYWYRQTLGQGPEFLTYFQNEAQLEKSRLLSDRFSAERPKGSFSTLEIQRTEQGDSAMYLCASSIPTEEDSYEQYFGPGTRLTVT.

The rearrangement links TRBV27 to TRBJ2-7, with a tentative D call TRBD1 (6 bases). The CDR3 is 14 amino acids. Germline lookup yields CDR1 MNHEY and CDR2 SMNVEV (reference sequence). V was pared by 6 bases and J by 7 bases, with 19 bases between. The chain's CDR3 is CASSSGTPPGEQYF. In DNA form, the CDR3 reads TGTGCCAGCAGCTCCGGGACACCCCCTGGGGAGCAGTACTTC.

This chain connects TRBV6-1 to TRBJ1-1, with TRBD1 identical over 7 bases. The germline V gene has CDR1 MNHNS and CDR2 SASEGT. There are 13 residues in the CDR3. Trimming at V came to 6 bases and at J to 6 bases, leaving 7 bases not matched to a gene. CDR3 sequence reads: CASSQMTGSEAFF. CDR3 in DNA: TGTGCCAGCAGCCAAATGACAGGGTCTGAAGCTTTCTTT.